This TCR beta chain was observed in a study of CD8 T cells in ankylosing spondylitis. Study-wide results and caveats: With a CD8+ phenotype, disease-linked clones were relatively rare in peripheral blood. For ankylosing spondylitis blood, a TCR beta motif of roughly 8 highly homologous variants appeared characteristic.

A word on this clonotype: The antigen is undetermined.

It was by quantitative 5'-RACE with molecular barcodes that TCR beta libraries were made. One entry per CDR3 protein, called by TCRdb with MiXCR from the 5' RACE reads. The table shows some 38,000 distinct CDR3 sequences, with less than 4% occurring only once. CDR3 length: 15 residues. Trimming removed 2 bases from V and 2 bases from J; junction bases left unmatched: 3. The germline gives CDR1 SGDLS, CDR2 YYNGEE. This clonotype originated in a male donor with ankylosing spondylitis or in good health (not recorded which). V gene TRBV9 combines with J gene TRBJ2-5; 10 nucleotides match TRBD2. The specimen was blood, either unsorted or a sorted T cell fraction (not recorded which). The DNA of the CDR3 is TGTGCCAGCAGCGTTAGCGGGGGGCGACAAGAGACCCAGTACTTC. Its protein product is CASSVSGGRQETQYF.